A single sample gave rise to the 9 T cell receptor beta chains below, sequenced in a study of CD8+ T cells in alopecia areata. Extraction and reverse transcription of RNA yielded cDNA as the sequencing template. Profiling relied on immunoSEQ multiplex PCR, and the TCRdb table lists in-frame clones only, not all of them. The sample shows approximately 180,000 clones, more than 60% of them seen only once. The sequencing here drew on CD4+ T cells sorted from blood, taken at week 0. The receptor set was obtained from a human donor with alopecia areata.

The V gene is TRBV7-2, the J gene TRBJ2-7; D is unresolved. CDR3 size: 17 residues. V lost 0 bases and J 0 bases, leaving 15 bases between the germline ends. Germline V gene data show CDR1 as SGHTA and CDR2 as FQGNSA. In nucleotides, the CDR3 is TGTGCCAGCAGCTTAGCCCCTCTCGGGTCAAGCTCCTACGAGCAGTACTTC. It translates to CASSLAPLGSSSYEQYF.

The chain has TRBV12-5 and TRBJ2-3; a possible D gene is TRBD1 (5 bases). The V gene lost 7 bases and the J gene lost 2 bases, with 16 bases spanning the gap. The CDR3 covers 15 residues. CDR1 and CDR2 (germline): LGHNT, FRNRAP. Here the CDR3 reads CASVPTGSYTDTQYF. CDR3 DNA sequence: TGTGCTAGTGTCCCCACAGGTTCTTACACAGATACGCAGTATTTT.

The chain employs TRBV4-1 and TRBJ2-3; possible D gene TRBD2, 6 bases. Germline V gene lookup returns CDR1 MGHRA and CDR2 YSYEKL. CDR3 length: 17 amino acids. Trimming left V 0 bases short and J 3 bases short, with 16 bases between. In nucleotides, the CDR3 is TGCGCCAGCAGCCAAGATGGGGCGGGGAGGCGTACAGATACGCAGTATTTT. It translates to CASSQDGAGRRTDTQYF.

This chain joins TRBV25-1 and TRBJ2-3; 10 bases line up with TRBD2. Germline CDR1 and CDR2: MGHDK and SYGVNS. The V gene end was trimmed by 2 bases and the J gene end by 1 base; junction bases not matched to a gene: 0. The CDR3 is 15 amino acids. This chain's CDR3 is CASSELAGGTDTQYF. The DNA of the CDR3 is TGTGCCAGCAGTGAACTAGCGGGGGGCACAGATACGCAGTATTTT.

The rearrangement links TRBV9 to TRBJ2-5; D is uncertain. CDR3 size: 16 residues. With 0 bases removed from V and 0 bases from J, the gap between germline ends came to 12 bases. The germline CDR1 and CDR2 sequences are SGDLS and YYNGEE. The CDR3 is CASSVGVSPYQETQYF. The CDR3, as DNA: TGTGCCAGCAGCGTAGGCGTTAGTCCGTACCAAGAGACCCAGTACTTC.

V gene TRBV18 combines with J gene TRBJ2-5, with D possibly TRBD1 on 6 matching bases. Per the germline V gene, CDR1 is KGHSH and CDR2 is LQKENI. V lost 1 base and J 4 bases, leaving 10 bases between the germline ends. This CDR3 is 14 amino acids long. This CDR3 reads CASSPLDRSETQYF. In nucleotides, the CDR3 is TGTGCCAGCTCACCACTCGACAGGTCAGAGACCCAGTACTTC.

The chain uses TRBV29-1 and TRBJ2-1; D is uncertain. From germline, CDR1 is SQVTM and CDR2 ANQGSEA. This CDR3 has 13 amino acids. Trimming took 2 bases from V and 6 from J, leaving 11 bases between them. The CDR3 DNA reads TGCAGCGTTGAAAGAGCATTTGGCAATGAGCAGTTCTTC. This sequence encodes CSVERAFGNEQFF.

The chain has TRBV11-3 and TRBJ2-1; D might be TRBD2 (5 bases). The CDR3 length is 13 residues. Trimming left V 5 bases short and J 6 bases short, with 11 bases between. From germline, CDR1 is SGHNT and CDR2 YENEEA. The CDR3 loop reads CASSRTGRNEQFF. The CDR3 DNA sequence: TGTGCCAGCAGCAGGACTGGCCGCAATGAGCAGTTCTTC.

This chain uses TRBV18 with TRBJ2-5; 7 positions agree with TRBD1. Trimming cost V 4 bases and J 2 bases; bases outside gene matches: 7. Per germline, CDR1 KGHSH and CDR2 LQKENI. The CDR3 runs to 15 residues. The CDR3 DNA reads TGTGCCAGCTCACGAAACAGGGGTGGTCAAGAGACCCAGTACTTC. Its protein is CASSRNRGGQETQYF.